The 15 T cell receptor beta chains in this list originate from one sample, sequenced in a study of OX40 agonist ivuxolimab in advanced cancers. Library construction relied on the immunoSEQ multiplex PCR assay. TCRdb re-hosts the immuneACCESS table, in-frame sequences only. Its copies lack some clones; in the studies checked, an unresolved V gene accounts for under half of them, and the cause for the rest is not known. The sample table lists 65,000 to 95,000 clones, around four fifths of them with a count of one. The top ten constitute roughly 0.76% of the sample. Specimen: CD4+ or CD8+ T cells sorted from blood, collected in a trial of the OX40 agonist ivuxolimab. The receptors shown here come from an adult with an advanced solid tumor such as melanoma, head and neck, liver or kidney cancer.

J is TRBJ2-3 and V is TRBV7-2; D is ambiguous. There are 13 residues in the CDR3. In germline, CDR1 is SGHTA, CDR2 FQGNSA. V was clipped by 5 bases and J by 0 bases, with 6 bases between them. The CDR3 loop reads CASSPTSTDTQYF. Here the CDR3 DNA reads TGTGCCAGCAGCCCGACCAGCACAGATACGCAGTATTTT.

This chain links TRBV6-5 with TRBJ1-5; possible D gene TRBD1, 6 bases. CDR1 and CDR2 from the germline V gene are MNHEY and SVGAGI. V was trimmed by 2 bases and J by 6 bases, leaving 11 bases between them. There are 14 residues in the CDR3. Here the CDR3 DNA reads TGTGCCAGCAGTTACGAGGGGGAGCGTCAGCCCCAGCATTTT. Protein: CASSYEGERQPQHF.

CDR3: CASGQVNTGELFF. CDR3 sequence (DNA): TGTGCCAGCGGACAGGTGAACACCGGGGAGCTGTTTTTT. The rearrangement uses TRBV6-6 and TRBJ2-2; 7 nucleotides agree with TRBD1. From germline, CDR1 is MNHNY and CDR2 SVGAGI (reference sequence). The junction had 1 base not matched to a gene; V was cut back by 8 bases and J by 1 base. This CDR3 spans 13 amino acids.

This clone was counted once. This sequence joins TRBV19 and TRBJ2-5; 10 bases map to TRBD2. The germline gives CDR1 LNHDA, CDR2 SQIVND (reference sequence). CDR3 length: 18 amino acids. The ends lost 2 bases at V and 5 bases at J; junction bases unmatched: 14. CDR3 sequence reads: CASSIRGRSGRASETQYF. The CDR3 nucleotides read TGTGCCAGTAGTATAAGGGGTCGGAGCGGGAGGGCCAGTGAGACCCAGTACTTC.

V and J are TRBV11-3 and TRBJ1-1, with TRBD1 as a possible D gene (5 bases). The germline gives CDR1 SGHNT, CDR2 YENEEA. The length of the CDR3 is 14 residues. V lost 5 bases, J lost 0 bases, and 10 bases lay in between. CDR3 sequence (DNA): TGTGCCAGCAGCCCGGGACTCCTGAACACTGAAGCTTTCTTT. This gives the protein CASSPGLLNTEAFF. The full variable domain, with the rest looked up from reference TRBV11-3 and TRBJ1-1, is EAGVVQSPRYKIIEKKQPVAFWCNPISGHNTLYWYLQNLGQGPELLIRYENEEAVDDSQLPKDRFSAERLKGVDSTLKIQPAELGDSAVYLCASSPGLLNTEAFFGQGTRLTVV.

The genes are TRBV28 and TRBJ1-1; D gene uncertain. This CDR3 is 12 amino acids long. The V and J ends lost 6 bases and 0 bases respectively, with 5 bases between them. Germline V gene lookup returns CDR1 MDHEN and CDR2 SYDVKM. This chain's CDR3 is CASRGMNTEAFF. The CDR3 DNA follows: TGTGCCAGCAGGGGGATGAACACTGAAGCTTTCTTT.

This clone was counted once. The chain recombines TRBV11-2 with TRBJ1-1, with unresolved D. Germline CDR1 and CDR2: SGHAT and FQNNGV. The V and J ends lost 5 bases and 5 bases respectively, with 9 bases between them. This CDR3 is 12 amino acids long. CDR3 amino acids: CASSPPRTEAFF. CDR3 nucleotides: TGTGCCAGCAGCCCGCCCCGGACTGAAGCTTTCTTT.

The CDR3 DNA follows: TGTGCCAGTAGTATATCGGGTAGCACAGATACGCAGTATTTT. It is translated as CASSISGSTDTQYF. The chain has TRBV19 and TRBJ2-3; D is undetermined. V lost 2 bases and J 0 bases, leaving 6 bases between the germline ends. Germline CDR1 reads LNHDA; CDR2 reads SQIVND (reference sequence). The CDR3 covers 14 residues.

This clone was detected only once. The V call is TRBV7-2, the J call TRBJ2-3; D is perhaps TRBD1 (5 bases). CDR3 size: 15 residues. V was clipped by 2 bases and J by 0 bases, with 9 bases between them. Germline lookup yields CDR1 SGHTA and CDR2 FQGNSA. The CDR3 reads CASSLQGTSTDTQYF. CDR3 coding DNA: TGTGCCAGCAGCTTACAGGGAACCAGCACAGATACGCAGTATTTT.

The chain couples TRBV29-1 to TRBJ2-7; TRBD1 might be the D (6 bases). Between the trimmed V and J ends, which lost 5 bases and 4 bases, there was a span of 15 bases. This CDR3 region has 13 residues. Germline-derived CDR1 and CDR2 are SQVTM and ANQGSEA. CDR3 sequence (DNA): TGCAGCGTTCGTCCACAGGGAAGGTACGAGCAGTACTTC. Protein product: CSVRPQGRYEQYF.

The CDR3 DNA reads as TGTGCCGGAAAATTAGGTATTACCGATACGCAGTATTTT. Translating gives CAGKLGITDTQYF. J is TRBJ2-3 and V is TRBV2; D gene ambiguous. Trimming left V 11 bases short and J 6 bases short, with 18 bases between. The CDR3 runs to 13 residues. Germline V gene sequence: CDR1 SNHLY, CDR2 FYNNEI.

The V call is TRBV20-1, the J call TRBJ1-1; tentatively, D is TRBD1 (6 bases). The germline gives CDR1 DFQATT, CDR2 SNEGSKA (reference sequence). Between the trimmed V and J ends, which lost 7 bases and 6 bases, there was a span of 12 bases. The CDR3 extends over 11 amino acids. CDR3 sequence reads: CSGGGRAEAFF. The CDR3 DNA sequence: TGCAGTGGGGGGGGCAGGGCTGAAGCTTTCTTT.

J is TRBJ1-4 and V is TRBV28, with 8 bases lining up with TRBD1. CDR1 and CDR2 from the germline V gene are MDHEN and SYDVKM. This CDR3 region has 16 residues. Trimming removed 1 base from V and 7 bases from J; junction bases left unmatched: 8. CDR3 amino acids: CASSLSSGGVGEKLFF. The CDR3 region has the DNA TGTGCCAGCAGTTTATCCTCAGGGGGCGTGGGTGAAAAACTGTTTTTT.

The chain carries TRBV6-1 and TRBJ1-1; D unresolved. The CDR3 extends over 13 amino acids. Germline-derived CDR1 and CDR2 are MNHNS and SASEGT. Trimming removed 7 bases at V and 2 bases at J, with 11 bases between. The CDR3 bases are TGTGCCAGCATCAGACGGTTCAACACTGAAGCTTTCTTT. Amino acid sequence: CASIRRFNTEAFF.

This chain joins TRBV29-1 and TRBJ1-2; D unresolved. The CDR3 contains 11 residues. The germline V gene encodes CDR1 SQVTM and CDR2 ANQGSEA. Trimming took off 2 bases at V and 3 bases at J, with 4 bases between the two ends. The CDR3 DNA reads as TGCAGCGTTGAAAATTACTATGGCTACACCTTC. This gives the protein CSVENYYGYTF.